The entry below describes one T cell receptor beta chain. The antigen remains undetermined. The data were taken from a study of T cell responses to AZD1222 COVID-19 vaccine. The CDR3 is 16 amino acids. Trimming took 3 bases from V and 7 from J; bases not matched to a gene: 8. From germline, CDR1 is SGHTS and CDR2 YDEGEE. Whole-study findings and limits: The number of AZD1222 recipients seropositive at baseline was only 5 to 7. Rises in breadth and depth of Spike-specific TCRs came after two AZD1222 doses. Reportedly, nearly half the spike-specific TCRs target unmutated variant regions. Vaccine-associated CD4 TCRs ranged over spike, dominating at 160-218 and 743-854.

Clones were sequenced by immunoSEQ multiplex PCR, and TCRdb holds only the in-frame ones, with some missing. The sample has roughly 150,000 clones; roughly nine tenths are singletons. Source: peripheral blood, taken after recovery from COVID-19. V and J are TRBV5-8 and TRBJ1-6; 9 bases map to TRBD1. The clonotype originates from an adult who had recovered from COVID-19. In DNA form, the CDR3 reads TGTGCCAGCAGCTCAACCGGGACAGGGTGGAATTCACCCCTCCACTTT. It codes for CASSSTGTGWNSPLHF.